The 30 T cell receptor beta chains below were found in one sample sequenced in a study of T-cell reconstitution after alpha-beta-depleted transplantation in children. TCRbeta library preparation incorporated unique molecular identifiers. Using its own MiXCR run on the PCR reads, TCRdb lists one record per CDR3 protein. The data contain roughly 200,000 distinct CDR3 sequences, under 8.5% of them seen just once; the ten biggest clones take up 5.5% to 6.5%. The sequencing here drew on PBMCs, taken before TCRalphabeta/CD19-depleted stem cell transplant. These TCRs come from a boy between 2 and 10 years old with acute lymphoblastic leukemia, due to receive a stem cell transplant.

This clonotype has just a few counts. CDR3 DNA: TGCGCCAGCAGCTTCAGGGGGAGCGCAGATACGCAGTATTTT. Translating it yields CASSFRGSADTQYF. The chain is built from TRBV5-1 and TRBJ2-3, with 7 bases that match TRBD1. In germline, CDR1 is SGHRS, CDR2 YFSETQ. The V and J ends lost 2 bases and 4 bases, in that order; junction bases with no gene match: 4. CDR3 length equals 14 residues.

The rearrangement uses TRBV25-1 and TRBJ1-3; D is uncertain. This CDR3 has 12 amino acids. V was cut by 3 bases and J by 2 bases, with 2 bases left in between. The V gene's germline CDR1 is MGHDK and CDR2 SYGVNS. CDR3 DNA: TGTGCCAGCAGTGACCCTGGAAACACCATATATTTT. Its translation: CASSDPGNTIYF.

This clonotype was recorded at least ten times. The chain joins TRBV29-1 to TRBJ2-5; the D gene is possibly TRBD2 (6 bases). The length of the CDR3 is 13 residues. The ends were cut back, 6 bases at V and 2 bases at J, with 13 bases in the middle. Per germline, CDR1 SQVTM and CDR2 ANQGSEA. The CDR3 nucleotides are TGCAGCGTGGAGGGCAGGGAACAAGAGACCCAGTACTTC. Amino acid sequence: CSVEGREQETQYF. The whole variable domain, remainder taken from reference TRBV29-1 and TRBJ2-5, is SAVISQKPSRDICQRGTSLTIQCQVDSQVTMMFWYRQQPGQSLTLIATANQGSEATYESGFVIDKFPISRPNLTFSTLTVSNMSPEDSSIYLCSVEGREQETQYFGPGTRLLVL.

This clonotype has at least ten counts. J is TRBJ2-1 and V is TRBV6-2 or TRBV6-3, with D unclear. This CDR3 has 12 amino acids. The V gene lost 6 bases and the J gene lost 8 bases, with 11 bases spanning the gap. Germline values: CDR1 MNHEY, CDR2 SVGEGT. The CDR3 coding sequence is TGTGCCAGCAGCCCGGCTGTGGATGAGCAGTTCTTC. Translated, it gives CASSPAVDEQFF.

This clonotype was detected a few times. The J gene is TRBJ1-1, the V gene TRBV12-3 or TRBV12-4; D possibly corresponds to TRBD1 (5 bases). This CDR3 comprises 14 residues. Trimming removed 6 bases at V and 5 bases at J, with 16 bases between. CDR3 bases: TGTGCCAGCAGGCGGGGGGACCGGCGAACTGAAGCTTTCTTT. Amino acids: CASRRGDRRTEAFF.

This clonotype was seen repeatedly, ten times or more. The genes are TRBV7-2 and TRBJ2-2; TRBD2 is a possible D gene (7 bases). This CDR3 spans 17 amino acids. CDR1 is SGHTA and CDR2 is FQGNSA in the germline V gene. V was trimmed by 4 bases and J by 4 bases, leaving 19 bases between them. The CDR3 spells CASSSQGRGLPTGELFF. The CDR3 region has the DNA TGTGCCAGCAGCTCCCAGGGGAGGGGTCTACCCACCGGGGAGCTGTTTTTT.

This clonotype was found many times. The chain couples TRBV7-7 to TRBJ2-3, with 7 bases that match TRBD1. V was pared by 5 bases and J by 0 bases, with 2 bases of the junction left unmatched. Germline CDR1 SSHAT, CDR2 FNYEAQ (reference sequence). The CDR3 extends over 14 amino acids. CDR3 amino acids: CASSRDSSTDTQYF. The CDR3 nucleotides are TGTGCCAGCAGCCGGGACAGTAGCACAGATACGCAGTATTTT. Using reference TRBV7-7 and TRBJ2-3 for the parts outside the CDR3, the full variable domain is GAGVSQSPRYKVTKRGQDVTLRCDPISSHATLYWYQQALGQGPEFLTYFNYEAQPDKSGLPSDRFSAERPEGSISTLTIQRTEQRDSAMYRCASSRDSSTDTQYFGPGTRLTVL.

The gene calls are TRBV11-3 and TRBJ2-1; possibly TRBD2 for D (5 bases). The germline gives CDR1 SGHNT, CDR2 YENEEA. V was clipped by 0 bases and J by 8 bases, with 8 bases between them. The CDR3 is made up of 13 amino acids. This CDR3 reads CASSLDLADEQFF. The CDR3 DNA is TGTGCCAGCAGCTTAGACCTAGCAGATGAGCAGTTCTTC.

This clonotype was counted many times. This rearrangement joins TRBV7-9 to TRBJ1-1; 9 bases are shared with TRBD1. V lost 3 bases, J lost 5 bases, and 7 bases stayed unmatched. Germline lookup yields CDR1 SEHNR and CDR2 FQNEAQ (reference sequence). The CDR3 loop spans 15 amino acids. This CDR3 is CASSFGTGYTTEAFF. The CDR3, as DNA: TGTGCCAGCAGCTTCGGGACAGGGTACACGACTGAAGCTTTCTTT.

V is TRBV11-2 and J is TRBJ1-4; D gene unclear. The germline gives CDR1 SGHAT, CDR2 FQNNGV. This CDR3 has 13 residues. Trimming left V 4 bases short and J 7 bases short, with 10 bases between. The CDR3 loop reads CASSSVPPEKLFF. DNA of the CDR3: TGTGCCAGCAGCTCGGTCCCGCCTGAAAAACTGTTTTTT.

The CDR3 DNA reads as TGTGCCAGCAGCCTTGACAGGCTGAATGAAAAACTGTTTTTT. The encoded protein is CASSLDRLNEKLFF. This chain connects TRBV7-9 to TRBJ1-4; possible D gene TRBD1, 6 bases. Trimming removed 5 bases from V and 5 bases from J, with 12 bases in between. The CDR3 consists of 14 residues. CDR1 is SEHNR, CDR2 FQNEAQ, per germline (reference sequence).

This clonotype was found many times. The V and J genes are TRBV5-6 and TRBJ2-7; 7 nucleotides align to TRBD2. CDR3 length: 13 residues. Germline values: CDR1 SGHDT, CDR2 YYEEEE. The junction had 2 bases not matched to a gene; V was cut back by 4 bases and J by 1 base. The CDR3: CASSPGGSYEQYF. CDR3 DNA: TGTGCCAGCAGCCCGGGGGGTTCCTACGAGCAGTACTTC.

This clonotype appeared many times. The J gene is TRBJ2-1, the V gene TRBV20-1; D possibly uses TRBD1 or TRBD2 (5 bases each). CDR1 and CDR2 (germline): DFQATT, SNEGSKA (reference sequence). V lost 3 bases and J lost 8, with 5 bases in between. The CDR3 extends over 10 amino acids. The CDR3 DNA sequence: TGCAGTGCTAGGGGGGATGAGCAGTTCTTC. Residues: CSARGDEQFF.

This clonotype has a handful of counts. The chain's CDR3 is CASSYSNAVYYGYTF. DNA of the CDR3: TGTGCCAGCAGTTACTCGAACGCCGTCTACTATGGCTACACCTTC. V and J are TRBV6-2 or TRBV6-3 and TRBJ1-2, with unresolved D. V lost 0 bases, J lost 3 bases, and 11 bases lay in between. The CDR3 has 15 amino acids. Germline loops: CDR1 MNHEY, CDR2 SVGEGT.

There are a few counts of this clonotype. The rearrangement uses TRBV27 and TRBJ2-3, with 9 nucleotides matching TRBD2. Trimming took 3 bases from V and 2 from J; bases not matched to a gene: 6. The germline gives CDR1 MNHEY, CDR2 SMNVEV (reference sequence). The CDR3 spans 16 residues. The CDR3 DNA is TGTGCCAGCAGTTTTTCGCGGGGGGGGCCCACAGATACGCAGTATTTT. It yields the protein CASSFSRGGPTDTQYF.

The chain couples TRBV12-3 or TRBV12-4 to TRBJ2-7; 11 bases line up with TRBD2. The V segment lost 7 bases and the J segment 2 bases; nucleotides outside the gene matches: 4. The CDR3 spans 14 residues. The CDR3 sequence is CASKTSGGAYEQYF. In nucleotides, the CDR3 is TGTGCCAGCAAAACTAGCGGGGGAGCCTACGAGCAGTACTTC.

This clonotype was counted a few times. The chain couples TRBV7-3 to TRBJ2-1, with 9 bases lining up with TRBD2. The junction had 7 bases not matched to a gene; V was cut back by 5 bases and J by 8 bases. The CDR3 extends over 14 amino acids. Germline V gives CDR1 SGHTA, CDR2 FQGTGA. The CDR3 sequence is CASSRSGGLDEQFF. The CDR3 coding sequence is TGTGCCAGCAGCCGAAGCGGGGGGCTCGATGAGCAGTTCTTC.

The V and J genes are TRBV7-2 and TRBJ2-7; 7 bases align to TRBD1. The CDR3 is 15 residues long. Germline assignment: CDR1 SGHTA and CDR2 FQGNSA. Unmatched junction bases numbered 7, after V lost 1 base and J lost 4 bases. CDR3 sequence reads: CASSLELTGWYEQYF. In DNA form, the CDR3 reads TGTGCCAGCAGCTTAGAGCTGACAGGGTGGTACGAGCAGTACTTC. Full variable domain (missing parts from reference TRBV7-2 and TRBJ2-7): GAGVSQSPSNKVTEKGKDVELRCDPISGHTALYWYRQSLGQGLEFLIYFQGNSAPDKSGLPSDRFSAERTGGSVSTLTIQRTQQEDSAVYLCASSLELTGWYEQYFGPGTRLTVT.

At least ten counts were recorded for this clonotype. The chain is built from TRBV20-1 and TRBJ2-5; 7 bases align to TRBD2. Germline V gives CDR1 DFQATT, CDR2 SNEGSKA (reference sequence). The CDR3 totals 15 residues. Trimming at V came to 5 bases and at J to 2 bases, leaving 11 bases not matched to a gene. The CDR3 DNA reads as TGCAGTGCTGGAAACCGGGGGGTAGTTCAAGAGACCCAGTACTTC. Translation gives CSAGNRGVVQETQYF.

This clonotype was counted at least ten times. The chain employs TRBV2 and TRBJ1-4, with TRBD1 as a possible D gene (6 bases). There are 18 residues in the CDR3. Germline assignment: CDR1 SNHLY and CDR2 FYNNEI. Trimming stripped 7 bases from V and 0 bases from J, with 21 bases between. CDR3 sequence (DNA): TGTGCCAGCACTCGATGGTCGACAGGATTTGCAACTAATGAAAAACTGTTTTTT. Protein: CASTRWSTGFATNEKLFF.

This clonotype was found many times. The V gene is TRBV20-1, the J gene TRBJ2-1; D not certain. CDR1 DFQATT and CDR2 SNEGSKA come from the germline V gene (reference sequence). Trimming shortened V by 0 bases and J by 16 bases, and 19 bases separated the two germline ends. The CDR3 has 13 residues. CDR3 protein: CSARDQTHRRNFF. Written as DNA, the CDR3 is TGCAGTGCTAGAGATCAAACTCACCGACGTAATTTCTTC.

This clonotype was picked up many times. The chain is built from TRBV6-9 and TRBJ2-5, with D perhaps TRBD1 (6 bases). This CDR3 spans 17 amino acids. Germline CDR1 is MNHGY and CDR2 is SVAAGI. Trimming stripped 3 bases from V and 5 bases from J, with 22 bases between. In DNA form, the CDR3 reads TGTGCCAGCAGTTACGAACAGGGATCCAAGGTCGGGGAGACCCAGTACTTC. Protein sequence: CASSYEQGSKVGETQYF.

This clonotype was seen at least ten times. The chain joins TRBV7-2 to TRBJ1-4; TRBD1 is a possible D gene (5 bases). Deletions cut 1 base from V and 5 bases from J, with 17 bases between. The V gene's germline CDR1 is SGHTA and CDR2 FQGNSA. CDR3 length equals 17 residues. The CDR3 here is CASSLGGFVVPNEKLFF. The CDR3 region has the DNA TGTGCCAGCAGCTTAGGGGGCTTCGTTGTTCCAAATGAAAAACTGTTTTTT.

This clonotype was picked up a small number of times. This chain connects TRBV20-1 to TRBJ1-5; 8 nucleotides match TRBD1. The germline CDR1 and CDR2 sequences are DFQATT and SNEGSKA (reference sequence). This CDR3 has 16 amino acids. The junction had 13 bases not matched to a gene; V was cut back by 3 bases and J by 6 bases. CDR3 loop: CSASEQGVGVSQPQHF. As DNA, the CDR3 is TGCAGTGCTAGTGAACAGGGGGTCGGAGTCAGTCAGCCCCAGCATTTT.

This clonotype occurred a few times. The chain links TRBV7-2 to TRBJ1-1; no firm D call. The CDR3 has 13 amino acids. V was cut by 6 bases and J by 3 bases, with 11 bases left in between. CDR1 is SGHTA, CDR2 FQGNSA, per germline. CDR3 bases: TGTGCCAGCAGGCAAATGGCGGACACTGAAGCTTTCTTT. It yields the protein CASRQMADTEAFF.

This clonotype was counted ten times or more. The chain couples TRBV11-2 to TRBJ2-1; maybe TRBD2 (5 bases). CDR3 length equals 19 residues. V gave up 0 bases and J gave up 4 bases, with 22 bases separating them. Germline CDR1 is SGHAT and CDR2 is FQNNGV. The DNA for the CDR3 is TGTGCCAGCAGCTTAGAGGGGAATTATGTAGGACTCCAATACAATGAGCAGTTCTTC. Its protein is CASSLEGNYVGLQYNEQFF.

This clonotype was seen many times. The chain couples TRBV28 to TRBJ2-7; 7 bases align to TRBD2. V was pared by 8 bases and J by 2 bases, with 3 bases of the junction left unmatched. Germline lookup yields CDR1 MDHEN and CDR2 SYDVKM. The CDR3 loop spans 12 amino acids. This chain's CDR3 is CASGLGTYEQYF. The CDR3 DNA sequence: TGTGCCAGCGGACTAGGGACCTACGAGCAGTACTTC.

This clonotype was observed many times. The V call is TRBV15, the J call TRBJ2-1, with 8 positions matching TRBD2. Germline lookup yields CDR1 LNHNV and CDR2 YYDKDF (reference sequence). CDR3 length: 15 residues. After removal of 4 bases from V and 5 bases from J, the junction contained 7 bases not matched to a gene. For the CDR3, the DNA is TGTGCCACCAGCAACCCGGGACTAGACAACAATGAGCAGTTCTTC. Encoded protein: CATSNPGLDNNEQFF.

This clonotype was detected ten times or more. A junction boundary mismatches the germline segment, possibly from a read error. The chain carries TRBV29-1 and TRBJ2-4; TRBD1 is a possible D gene (5 bases). This CDR3 region has 13 residues. Germline CDR1 and CDR2: SQVTM and ANQGSEA. The CDR3 here is CSALDNSKNVQYF. The CDR3 nucleotides are TGCAGCGCCCTGGACAACTCCAAAAACGTTCAGTACTTC.

At least ten counts were recorded for this clonotype. The chain couples TRBV20-1 to TRBJ2-7, with TRBD1 as a possible D gene (6 bases). The germline gives CDR1 DFQATT, CDR2 SNEGSKA (reference sequence). This CDR3 spans 12 amino acids. V was shortened by 2 bases and J by 3 bases, with 8 bases between the two germline ends. This CDR3 reads CSARTRGYEQYF. The CDR3 nucleotides read TGCAGTGCTAGAACCAGGGGCTACGAGCAGTACTTC.